Sequencing of this TCR beta chain was carried out in a study of T cell responses to AZD1222 COVID-19 vaccine. Overall study findings and caveats: Only 5 or 6 individuals given AZD1222 were seropositive at baseline. Close to half of all spike-specific TCRs reportedly target regions of the variants that are unmutated.

Points on this clone: Its antigen is as yet unknown.

Germline V gene lookup returns CDR1 SGHAT and CDR2 FQNNGV. The V and J ends lost 7 bases and 0 bases respectively, with 9 bases between them. This CDR3 comprises 14 residues. Produced via immunoSEQ multiplex PCR; TCRdb's table is partial and in-frame only. The sample lists about 120,000 clones, approximately 90% occurring once. The sequencing used peripheral blood, collected 28 days after the second dose of the MenACWY control vaccine. The chain combines TRBV11-2 with TRBJ1-4; TRBD1 might be the D (5 bases). This TCR came from an adult who received the MenACWY meningococcal vaccine as a control. CDR3 sequence: CASMRGPTNEKLFF. The CDR3 DNA follows: TGTGCCAGCATGAGGGGACCAACTAATGAAAAACTGTTTTTT.